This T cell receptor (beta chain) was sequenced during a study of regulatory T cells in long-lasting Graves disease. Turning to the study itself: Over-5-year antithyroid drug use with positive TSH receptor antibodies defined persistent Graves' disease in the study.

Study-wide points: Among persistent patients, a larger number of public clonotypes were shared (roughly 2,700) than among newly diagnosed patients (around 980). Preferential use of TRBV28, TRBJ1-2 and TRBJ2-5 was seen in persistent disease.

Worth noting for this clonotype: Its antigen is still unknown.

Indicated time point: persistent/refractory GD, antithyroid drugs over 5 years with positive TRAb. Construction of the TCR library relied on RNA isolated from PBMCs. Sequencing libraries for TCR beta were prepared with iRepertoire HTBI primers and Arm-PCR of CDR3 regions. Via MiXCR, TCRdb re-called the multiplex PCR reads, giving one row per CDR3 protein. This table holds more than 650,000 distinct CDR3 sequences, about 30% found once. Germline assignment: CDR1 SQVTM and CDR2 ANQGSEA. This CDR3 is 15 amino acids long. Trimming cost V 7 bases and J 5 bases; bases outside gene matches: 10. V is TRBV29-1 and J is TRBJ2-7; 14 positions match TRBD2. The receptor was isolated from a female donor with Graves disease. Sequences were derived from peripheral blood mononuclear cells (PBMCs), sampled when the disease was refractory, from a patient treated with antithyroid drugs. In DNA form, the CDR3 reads TGCAGCGGCACCGGGACTAGCGGGAGCGTTAACGAGCAGTACTTC. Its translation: CSGTGTSGSVNEQYF.